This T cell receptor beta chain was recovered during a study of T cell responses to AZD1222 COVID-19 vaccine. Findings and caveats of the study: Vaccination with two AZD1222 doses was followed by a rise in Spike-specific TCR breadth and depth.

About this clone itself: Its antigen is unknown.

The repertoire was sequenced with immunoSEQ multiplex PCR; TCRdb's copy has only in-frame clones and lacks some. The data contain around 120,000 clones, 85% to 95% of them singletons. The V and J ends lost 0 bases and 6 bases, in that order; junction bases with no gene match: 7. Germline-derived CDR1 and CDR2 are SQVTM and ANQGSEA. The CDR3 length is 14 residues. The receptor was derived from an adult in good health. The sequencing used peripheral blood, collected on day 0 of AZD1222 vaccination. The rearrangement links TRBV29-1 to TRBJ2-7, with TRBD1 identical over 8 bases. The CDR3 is CSVEDQGAGAEQYF. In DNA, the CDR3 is TGCAGCGTTGAAGATCAGGGGGCAGGGGCCGAGCAGTACTTC.